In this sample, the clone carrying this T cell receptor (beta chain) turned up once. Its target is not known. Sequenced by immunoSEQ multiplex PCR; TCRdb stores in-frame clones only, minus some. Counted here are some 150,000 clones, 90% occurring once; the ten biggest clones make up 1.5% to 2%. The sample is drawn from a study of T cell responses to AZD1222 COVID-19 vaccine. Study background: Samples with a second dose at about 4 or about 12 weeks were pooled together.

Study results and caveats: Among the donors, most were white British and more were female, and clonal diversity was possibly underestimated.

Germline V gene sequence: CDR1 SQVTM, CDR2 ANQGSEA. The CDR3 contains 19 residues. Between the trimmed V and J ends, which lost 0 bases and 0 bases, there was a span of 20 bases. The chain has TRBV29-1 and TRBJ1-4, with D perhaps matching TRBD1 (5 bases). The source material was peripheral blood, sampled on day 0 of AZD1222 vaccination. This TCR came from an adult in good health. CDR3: CSVEEGPRGRGATNEKLFF. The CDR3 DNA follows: TGCAGCGTTGAAGAGGGTCCCCGGGGAAGGGGAGCAACTAATGAAAAACTGTTTTTT.